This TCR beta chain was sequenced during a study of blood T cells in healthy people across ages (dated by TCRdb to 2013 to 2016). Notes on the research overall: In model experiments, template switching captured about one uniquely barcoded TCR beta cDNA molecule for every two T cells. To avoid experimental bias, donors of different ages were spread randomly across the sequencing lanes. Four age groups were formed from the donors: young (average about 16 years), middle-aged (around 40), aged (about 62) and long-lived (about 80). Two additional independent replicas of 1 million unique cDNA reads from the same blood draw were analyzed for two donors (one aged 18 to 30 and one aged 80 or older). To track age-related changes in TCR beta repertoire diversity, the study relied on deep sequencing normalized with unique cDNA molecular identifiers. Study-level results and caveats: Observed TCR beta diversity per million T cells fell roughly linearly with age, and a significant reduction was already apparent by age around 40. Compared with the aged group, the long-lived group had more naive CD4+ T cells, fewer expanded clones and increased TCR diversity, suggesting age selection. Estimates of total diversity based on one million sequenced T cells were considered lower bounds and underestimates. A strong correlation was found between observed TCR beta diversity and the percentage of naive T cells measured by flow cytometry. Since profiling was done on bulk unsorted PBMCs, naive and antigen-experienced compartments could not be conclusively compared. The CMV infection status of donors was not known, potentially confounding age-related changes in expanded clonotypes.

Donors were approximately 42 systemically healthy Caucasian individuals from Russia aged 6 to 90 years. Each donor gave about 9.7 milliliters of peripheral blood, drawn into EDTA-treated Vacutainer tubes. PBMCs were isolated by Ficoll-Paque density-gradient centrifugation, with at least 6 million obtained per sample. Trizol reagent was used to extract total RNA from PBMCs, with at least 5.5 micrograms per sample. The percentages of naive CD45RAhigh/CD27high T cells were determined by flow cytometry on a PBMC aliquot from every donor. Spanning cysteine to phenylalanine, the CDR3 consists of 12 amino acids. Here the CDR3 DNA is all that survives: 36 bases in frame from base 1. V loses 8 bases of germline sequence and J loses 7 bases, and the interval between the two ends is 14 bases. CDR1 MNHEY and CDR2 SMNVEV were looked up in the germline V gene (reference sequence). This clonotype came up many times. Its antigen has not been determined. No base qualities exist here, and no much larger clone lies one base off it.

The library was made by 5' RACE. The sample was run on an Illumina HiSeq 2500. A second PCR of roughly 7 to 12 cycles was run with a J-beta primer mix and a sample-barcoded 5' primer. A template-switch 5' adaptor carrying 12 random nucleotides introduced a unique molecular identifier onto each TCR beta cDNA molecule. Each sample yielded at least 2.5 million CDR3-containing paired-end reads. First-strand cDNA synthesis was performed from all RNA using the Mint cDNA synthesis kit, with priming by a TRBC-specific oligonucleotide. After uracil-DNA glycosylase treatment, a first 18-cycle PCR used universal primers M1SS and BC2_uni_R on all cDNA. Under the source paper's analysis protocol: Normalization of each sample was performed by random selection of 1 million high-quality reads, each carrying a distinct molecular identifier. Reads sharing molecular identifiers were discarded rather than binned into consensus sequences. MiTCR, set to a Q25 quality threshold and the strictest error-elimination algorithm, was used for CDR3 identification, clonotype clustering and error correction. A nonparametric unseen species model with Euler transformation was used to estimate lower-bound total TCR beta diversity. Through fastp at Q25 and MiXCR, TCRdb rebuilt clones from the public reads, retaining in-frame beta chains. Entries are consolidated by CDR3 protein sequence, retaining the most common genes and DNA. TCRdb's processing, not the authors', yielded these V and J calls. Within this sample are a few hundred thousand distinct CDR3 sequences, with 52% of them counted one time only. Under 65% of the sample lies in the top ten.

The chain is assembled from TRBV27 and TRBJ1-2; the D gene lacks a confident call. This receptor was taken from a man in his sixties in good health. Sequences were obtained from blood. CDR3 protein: CASGLVGAGYTF. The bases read TGTGCCAGCGGCCTTGTCGGTGCTGGCTACACCTTC.